This record covers a single T cell receptor (beta chain). This sample was taken from a study of blood T cell repertoires in COVID-19. For the study at large: In each case, the material was cDNA or gDNA derived from T cells, B-cell-depleted T cells, or PBMCs.

Participants were placed into cohorts based on the clinical history they reported. Either two negative PCRs, clearance, or symptom resolution qualified Cohort 3 donors as recovered. Germline CDR1 reads MNHEY; CDR2 reads SVGEGT. CDR3 length equals 14 residues. J lost 5 bases, V lost 4 bases, and 4 bases had no gene match. The data were produced by immunoSEQ multiplex PCR, yet TCRdb's version contains in-frame clones alone and is incomplete. This table has approximately 220,000 clones, about 90% appearing once. The sequenced sample consisted of PBMCs or T cells enriched from blood (not recorded which). This receptor was taken from a young man who had recovered from COVID-19. V is TRBV6-2 or TRBV6-3 and J is TRBJ2-1; 8 bases agree with TRBD2. The DNA for the CDR3 is TGTGCCAGCAGTTTACTAGCGGAAAACAATGAGCAGTTCTTC. Its translation is CASSLLAENNEQFF.